Below, 27 T cell receptor beta chains from the same sample are listed, as sequenced in a study of control samples from healthy donors and cancer patients. Some clones are missing from TCRdb's copy, which holds only in-frame ones; the method was immunoSEQ multiplex PCR. The profile shows about 120,000 clones, 88% of them singletons. The sample was blood. The receptor set was obtained from a woman between 65 and 79 years old in good health.

Only one count was recorded for this clone. This rearrangement joins TRBV9 to TRBJ1-5; perhaps TRBD1 as D (5 bases). Germline values: CDR1 SGDLS, CDR2 YYNGEE. The CDR3 runs 15 residues. V dropped 10 bases and J dropped 1 base, with 18 bases sitting between them. The CDR3 bases are TGTGCCCGCCGCGTCGGGGGGGGGAGCAATCAGCCCCAGCATTTT. Protein: CARRVGGGSNQPQHF.

This chain uses TRBV19 with TRBJ2-7; 8 nucleotides match TRBD1. Trimming took 5 bases from V and 3 from J; bases not matched to a gene: 6. The germline V gene encodes CDR1 LNHDA and CDR2 SQIVND (reference sequence). This CDR3 is built from 14 residues. CDR3 nucleotide sequence: TGTGCCAGTAGTCCCGGCACAGGGGGCTACGAGCAGTACTTC. Translating gives CASSPGTGGYEQYF.

V is TRBV5-1 and J is TRBJ1-6; no clear D. In germline, CDR1 is SGHRS, CDR2 YFSETQ. Deletions cut 0 bases from V and 10 bases from J, with 8 bases between. CDR3 length equals 13 residues. The CDR3 loop is CASSLAVESPLHF. Written as DNA, the CDR3 is TGCGCCAGCAGCTTGGCGGTAGAGTCACCCCTCCACTTT.

The genes are TRBV16 and TRBJ2-6; the D is unclear. Germline CDR1 and CDR2: KGHSY and FQNENV. The CDR3 has 13 residues. Trimming took off 4 bases at V and 4 bases at J, with 5 bases between the two ends. CDR3 sequence reads: CASSPSGANVLTF. CDR3 DNA sequence: TGTGCCAGCAGCCCCTCCGGGGCCAACGTCCTGACTTTC.

This clone appeared a single time. This chain joins TRBV9 and TRBJ2-2; TRBD1 might be the D (6 bases). Germline V gene sequence: CDR1 SGDLS, CDR2 YYNGEE. CDR3 size: 15 residues. Deletions cut 5 bases from V and 5 bases from J, with 16 bases between. The CDR3 nucleotides are TGTGCCAGCAGTCCCGTCCAGGGGAGTACCGGGGAGCTGTTTTTT. It is translated as CASSPVQGSTGELFF. The entire variable domain, with the rest obtained from reference TRBV9 and TRBJ2-2, is as follows: DSGVTQTPKHLITATGQRVTLRCSPRSGDLSVYWYQQSLDQGLQFLIQYYNGEERAKGNILERFSAQQFPDLHSELNLSSLELGDSALYFCASSPVQGSTGELFFGEGSRLTVL.

This rearrangement joins TRBV5-1 to TRBJ2-1, with D tentatively TRBD1 (6 bases). Germline V lookup: CDR1 SGHRS, CDR2 YFSETQ. CDR3 length equals 16 residues. The germline V and J ends were trimmed by 0 bases and 0 bases, with 10 bases remaining between them. The CDR3, as DNA: TGCGCCAGCAGCTTGGAAGGGGGTTACTCCTACAATGAGCAGTTCTTC. Its translation is CASSLEGGYSYNEQFF.

The rearrangement joins TRBV12-3 or TRBV12-4 to TRBJ1-6; possibly TRBD1 for D (6 bases). The CDR3 spans 12 residues. The ends were cut back, 7 bases at V and 9 bases at J, with 10 bases in the middle. The DNA for the CDR3 is TGTGCCAGCACAACAGGGCTTTCACCCCTCCACTTT. It yields the protein CASTTGLSPLHF.

The chain has TRBV19 and TRBJ1-4; the D gene is possibly TRBD1 (5 bases). The CDR3 is 15 amino acids. CDR1 is LNHDA, CDR2 SQIVND, per germline (reference sequence). The ends were cut back, 0 bases at V and 8 bases at J, with 13 bases in the middle. DNA of the CDR3: TGTGCCAGTAGTATAGAGGGGGGAAGAAACGAAAAACTGTTTTTT. It encodes CASSIEGGRNEKLFF.

This clone was observed once. The chain carries TRBV7-2 and TRBJ2-1; D gene ambiguous. The CDR3 sequence is 14 residues long. Germline CDR1 SGHTA, CDR2 FQGNSA. V was cut by 2 bases and J by 4 bases, with 9 bases left in between. CDR3 in DNA: TGTGCCAGCAGCTTACAACGCTCGTACAATGAGCAGTTCTTC. It encodes CASSLQRSYNEQFF.

The chain uses TRBV6-2 or TRBV6-3 and TRBJ2-5; the D gene is possibly TRBD1 (6 bases). The CDR3 is made up of 13 amino acids. V lost 6 bases and J lost 4, with 12 bases in between. Germline CDR1 and CDR2: MNHEY and SVGEGT. The CDR3 bases are TGTGCCAGCAGCCTCACAGGGAGAGAGACCCAGTACTTC. Translating gives CASSLTGRETQYF.

Only a few counts were recorded for this clone. This chain links TRBV5-1 with TRBJ1-6; tentatively, D is TRBD1 (6 bases). V was clipped by 0 bases and J by 6 bases, with 7 bases between them. CDR1 SGHRS and CDR2 YFSETQ come from the germline V gene. The CDR3 runs 14 residues. The CDR3 DNA follows: TGCGCCAGCAGCTTGGGGGGGCTTAATTCACCCCTCCACTTT. It encodes CASSLGGLNSPLHF.

The chain combines TRBV7-2 with TRBJ2-4; a weak D match, TRBD1 (6 bases). With 5 bases removed from V and 0 bases from J, the gap between germline ends came to 14 bases. Germline V gene sequence: CDR1 SGHTA, CDR2 FQGNSA. There are 16 residues in the CDR3. The CDR3 DNA is TGTGCCAGCAGCCCGGGACACTCAATAGCCAAAAACATTCAGTACTTC. It specifies CASSPGHSIAKNIQYF.

V gene TRBV2 combines with J gene TRBJ1-4, with 7 bases aligning to TRBD1. Germline CDR1 SNHLY, CDR2 FYNNEI. The CDR3 sequence is 16 residues long. Trimming cost V 5 bases and J 5 bases; bases outside gene matches: 11. The CDR3 is CASSWTGWSENEKLFF. The CDR3 DNA follows: TGTGCCAGCAGTTGGACAGGCTGGAGTGAAAATGAAAAACTGTTTTTT.

The chain uses TRBV2 and TRBJ2-3, with a tentative D call TRBD2 (6 bases). Germline V gene sequence: CDR1 SNHLY, CDR2 FYNNEI. The CDR3 is 15 residues long. V lost 6 bases and J 2 bases, leaving 15 bases between the germline ends. CDR3 DNA: TGTGCCAGCAGCAGATGGACTATGGACACAGATACGCAGTATTTT. Protein product: CASSRWTMDTDTQYF.

V and J are TRBV24-1 and TRBJ1-6, with D possibly being TRBD1 (6 bases). Germline V CDR1 and CDR2: KGHDR, SFDVKD. Trimming shortened V by 4 bases and J by 10 bases, and 16 bases separated the two germline ends. The CDR3 has 15 residues. Here the CDR3 DNA reads TGTGCCACCAGTGAGAGCGGACAGAGTAACTCACCCCTCCACTTT. Amino acid sequence: CATSESGQSNSPLHF.

The rearrangement links TRBV5-4 to TRBJ1-3, with 7 bases identical to TRBD1. CDR1 is SGHNT, CDR2 YYREEE, per germline (reference sequence). This CDR3 has 16 amino acids. After removal of 2 bases from V and 4 bases from J, the junction contained 9 bases not matched to a gene. The CDR3 bases are TGTGCCAGCAGCTTAAGGGACAGCAAACTCGGAAACACCATATATTTT. Its protein is CASSLRDSKLGNTIYF.

To note about this clone: Other nucleotide sequences in the sample specify the same CDR3. This chain connects TRBV5-5 to TRBJ1-1; possible D gene TRBD1, 5 bases. The CDR3 is made up of 14 amino acids. V was trimmed by 5 bases and J by 4 bases, leaving 15 bases between them. Germline assignment: CDR1 SGHKS and CDR2 YYEKEE (reference sequence). Here the CDR3 reads CASRQEPGATEAFF. The CDR3 nucleotides read TGTGCCAGCAGACAGGAGCCGGGAGCCACTGAAGCTTTCTTT.

The rearrangement uses TRBV3-1 (or the pseudogene TRBV3-2) and TRBJ1-5; 9 bases fit TRBD1. This CDR3 spans 18 amino acids. V shed 0 bases and J 7 bases; nucleotides not matched to a gene: 13. Germline loops: CDR1 LGHDT, CDR2 YNNKEL (reference sequence). The CDR3 protein is CASSQDLRPGQGGQPQHF. In DNA, the CDR3 is TGTGCCAGCAGCCAAGATCTTCGCCCGGGACAGGGTGGACAGCCCCAGCATTTT.

The J gene is TRBJ1-1, the V gene TRBV3-1 (or the pseudogene TRBV3-2); 7 bases line up with TRBD1. V shed 4 bases, J shed 1 base, and the junction held 6 bases outside the gene matches. Germline V CDR1 and CDR2: LGHDT, YNNKEL (reference sequence). CDR3 size: 15 residues. The CDR3 spells CASSPWTGRNTEAFF. Here the CDR3 DNA reads TGTGCCAGCAGCCCCTGGACAGGCAGGAACACTGAAGCTTTCTTT.

The chain recombines TRBV27 with TRBJ2-5; no clear D. V lost 3 bases, J lost 4 bases, and 9 bases lay in between. The CDR3 contains 13 residues. In germline, CDR1 is MNHEY, CDR2 SMNVEV (reference sequence). The CDR3 reads CASSFRFPETQYF. CDR3 coding DNA: TGTGCCAGCAGTTTTAGGTTTCCAGAGACCCAGTACTTC.

The rearrangement joins TRBV6-4 to TRBJ1-1; D uncertain. Germline V gives CDR1 MRHNA, CDR2 SNTAGT. The CDR3 contains 14 residues. Trimming took 4 bases from V and 3 from J, leaving 12 bases between them. CDR3 nucleotides: TGTGCCAGCAGTGCCCGGGCAGGAGACACTGAAGCTTTCTTT. As protein: CASSARAGDTEAFF.

The chain uses TRBV6-5 and TRBJ1-2; no clear D gene. V was trimmed by 4 bases and J by 5 bases, leaving 11 bases between them. Germline-derived CDR1 and CDR2 are MNHEY and SVGAGI. This CDR3 has 13 residues. Here the CDR3 reads CASSFQWRYGYTF. The CDR3 nucleotides are TGTGCCAGCAGTTTCCAATGGAGGTATGGCTACACCTTC.

The chain couples TRBV20-1 to TRBJ2-1; unclear D gene. Germline lookup yields CDR1 DFQATT and CDR2 SNEGSKA (reference sequence). Trimming cost V 3 bases and J 0 bases, with 9 bases left between them. The CDR3 runs 14 residues. For the CDR3, the DNA is TGCAGTGCTAGTGACACCAGCTCCTACAATGAGCAGTTCTTC. It translates to CSASDTSSYNEQFF.

The CDR3 nucleotides read TGTGCCAGCAGCAAAGGGGTAGGGCGGGGGCCTCAGCCCCAGCATTTT. Translated: CASSKGVGRGPQPQHF. The chain combines TRBV21-1 with TRBJ1-5. TRBV21-1 is listed as a pseudogene. The CDR3 consists of 16 residues.

V gene TRBV6-5 combines with J gene TRBJ1-1; 7 bases match TRBD1. Trimming took 6 bases from V and 2 from J; bases not matched to a gene: 6. Looked up from germline, CDR1 is MNHEY and CDR2 is SVGAGI. CDR3 length: 14 amino acids. This CDR3 reads CASSTSGGNTEAFF. In DNA, the CDR3 is TGTGCCAGCAGCACCTCAGGGGGTAACACTGAAGCTTTCTTT.

V is TRBV12-3 or TRBV12-4 and J is TRBJ1-2, with TRBD1 as a possible D gene (6 bases). This CDR3 has 12 residues. Trimming removed 3 bases at V and 6 bases at J, with 8 bases between. The CDR3 DNA reads TGTGCCAGCAGTTTCGGGGGCGATGGCTACACCTTC. Protein product: CASSFGGDGYTF.

This clone was recorded once. V usage is TRBV7-3 and J usage is TRBJ1-3; TRBD1 might be the D (5 bases). Germline V gene sequence: CDR1 SGHTA, CDR2 FQGTGA. V was pared by 1 base and J by 3 bases, with 7 bases between. The CDR3 runs 14 residues. This CDR3 reads CASSLNGGGNTIYF. The CDR3 region has the DNA TGTGCCAGCAGCTTAAATGGGGGTGGAAACACCATATATTTT.